The 8 T cell receptor beta chains presented below share a single source sample, sequenced in a study of OX40 agonist ivuxolimab in advanced cancers. Data came from immunoSEQ multiplex PCR; TCRdb stores just in-frame clones and leaves some out. The sample lists tens of thousands of clones; roughly nine tenths were seen once. The specimen was CD4+ or CD8+ T cells sorted from blood, collected in a trial of the OX40 agonist ivuxolimab. The receptors originated from an adult with an advanced solid tumor such as melanoma, head and neck, liver or kidney cancer.

V is TRBV7-9 and J is TRBJ2-7; 11 bases fit TRBD1. V was clipped by 7 bases and J by 3 bases; unmatched bases: 5. The CDR3 loop spans 14 amino acids. CDR1 and CDR2 from the germline V gene are SEHNR and FQNEAQ (reference sequence). This CDR3 reads CASTGTGGFYEQYF. CDR3 in DNA: TGTGCCAGCACCGGGACAGGGGGATTCTACGAGCAGTACTTC.

The chain combines TRBV19 with TRBJ2-1; D gene uncertain. Germline V gene data show CDR1 as LNHDA and CDR2 as SQIVND (reference sequence). Trimming took off 1 base at V and 7 bases at J, with 5 bases between the two ends. The CDR3 totals 12 residues. Here the CDR3 DNA reads TGTGCCAGTAGTATAGGGGGAAATGAGCAGTTCTTC. Protein product: CASSIGGNEQFF.

The CDR3 bases are TGTGCCACCAGCATAGGACGAAGCTACGAGCAGTACTTC. This translates into CATSIGRSYEQYF. The chain uses TRBV15 and TRBJ2-7; unclear D gene. Trimming took 4 bases from V and 3 from J, leaving 10 bases between them. This CDR3 spans 13 amino acids. Germline loops: CDR1 LNHNV, CDR2 YYDKDF (reference sequence).

The rearrangement joins TRBV6-1 to TRBJ1-5, with a tentative D call TRBD1 (6 bases). The length of the CDR3 is 15 residues. CDR1 and CDR2 from the germline V gene are MNHNS and SASEGT. Trimming left V 7 bases short and J 3 bases short, with 16 bases between. CDR3 amino acids: CASIKDRSLNQPQHF. The CDR3 DNA follows: TGTGCCAGCATCAAGGACAGATCCCTCAATCAGCCCCAGCATTTT.

The V call is TRBV11-3, the J call TRBJ1-4, with a weak D call TRBD1 (5 bases). The CDR3 has 14 amino acids. Germline V lookup: CDR1 SGHNT, CDR2 YENEEA. V was pared by 5 bases and J by 6 bases, with 13 bases between. The CDR3 is CASSGRDGDEKLFF. The CDR3 DNA is TGTGCCAGCAGCGGAAGGGACGGTGATGAAAAACTGTTTTTT.

The J gene is TRBJ2-5, the V gene TRBV2, with D hard to call. The DNA end favors TRBJ2-7, so the J call may be wrong. The CDR3 totals 16 residues. CDR1 is SNHLY and CDR2 is FYNNEI in the germline V gene. The CDR3 DNA sequence: TGTGCCAGTACCCTATCAAAGGGCATGGGAACGTACGAGCAGTACTTC. Translating gives CASTLSKGMGTYEQYF.

The chain uses TRBV4-3 and TRBJ2-5; 9 nucleotides agree with TRBD2. There are 15 residues in the CDR3. The trim removed 4 bases at V and 5 bases at J, leaving 8 bases unmatched. Germline V gene lookup returns CDR1 LGHNA and CDR2 YSLEER. The CDR3: CASSRLLAGRETQYF. The CDR3 region has the DNA TGCGCCAGCAGCCGGCTTCTAGCGGGACGGGAGACCCAGTACTTC.

The chain recombines TRBV6-6 with TRBJ2-2; D gene unclear. The CDR3 contains 14 residues. Germline V gene data show CDR1 as MNHNY and CDR2 as SVGAGI (reference sequence). The V and J ends lost 3 bases and 4 bases respectively, with 9 bases between them. The CDR3 coding sequence is TGTGCCAGCAGTTATCCAATGGGCACCGGGGAGCTGTTTTTT. It is translated as CASSYPMGTGELFF.